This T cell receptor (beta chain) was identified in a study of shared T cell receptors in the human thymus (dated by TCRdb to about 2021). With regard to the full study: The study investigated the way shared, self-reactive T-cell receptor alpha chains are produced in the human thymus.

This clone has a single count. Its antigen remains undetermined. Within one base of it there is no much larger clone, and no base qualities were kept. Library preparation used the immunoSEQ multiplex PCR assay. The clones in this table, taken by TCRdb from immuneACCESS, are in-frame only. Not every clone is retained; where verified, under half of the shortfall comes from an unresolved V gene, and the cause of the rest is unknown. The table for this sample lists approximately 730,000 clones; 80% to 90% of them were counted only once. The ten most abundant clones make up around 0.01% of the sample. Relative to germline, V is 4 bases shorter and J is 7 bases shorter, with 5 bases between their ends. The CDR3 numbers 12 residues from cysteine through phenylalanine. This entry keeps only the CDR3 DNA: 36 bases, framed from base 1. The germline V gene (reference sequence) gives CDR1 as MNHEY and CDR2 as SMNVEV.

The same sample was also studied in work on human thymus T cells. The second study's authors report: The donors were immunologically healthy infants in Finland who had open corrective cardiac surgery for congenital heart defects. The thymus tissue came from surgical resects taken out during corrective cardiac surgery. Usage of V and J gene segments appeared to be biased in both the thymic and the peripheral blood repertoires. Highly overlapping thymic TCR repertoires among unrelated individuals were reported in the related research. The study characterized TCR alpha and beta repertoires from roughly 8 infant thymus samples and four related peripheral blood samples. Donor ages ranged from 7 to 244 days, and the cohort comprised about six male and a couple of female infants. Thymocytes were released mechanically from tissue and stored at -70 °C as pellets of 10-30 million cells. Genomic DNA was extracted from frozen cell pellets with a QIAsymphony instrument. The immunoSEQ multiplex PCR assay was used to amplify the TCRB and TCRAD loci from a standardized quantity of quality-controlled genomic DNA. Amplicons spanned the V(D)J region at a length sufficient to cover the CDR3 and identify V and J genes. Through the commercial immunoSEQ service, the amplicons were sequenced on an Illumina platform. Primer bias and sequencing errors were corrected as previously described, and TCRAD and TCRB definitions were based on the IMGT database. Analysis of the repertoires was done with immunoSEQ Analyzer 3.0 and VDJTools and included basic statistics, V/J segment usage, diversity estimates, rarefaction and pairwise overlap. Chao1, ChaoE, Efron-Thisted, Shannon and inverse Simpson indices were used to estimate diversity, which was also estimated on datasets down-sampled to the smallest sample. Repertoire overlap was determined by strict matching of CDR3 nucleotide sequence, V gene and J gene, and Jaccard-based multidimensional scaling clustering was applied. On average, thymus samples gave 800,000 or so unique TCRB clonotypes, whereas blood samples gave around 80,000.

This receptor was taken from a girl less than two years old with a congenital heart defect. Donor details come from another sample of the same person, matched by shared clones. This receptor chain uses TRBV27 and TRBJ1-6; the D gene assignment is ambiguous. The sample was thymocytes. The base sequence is TGTGCCAGCAGTTCTAACAATTCACCCCTCCACTTT. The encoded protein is CASSSNNSPLHF.